A selection of T cell receptor beta chains follows, all from one sample in a study of shared clonotypes between healthy human individuals. Assay: immunoSEQ multiplex PCR; the TCRdb copy retains only in-frame clones and omits some. The data hold some 630,000 clones, with about two thirds observed a single time. Sequencing input: memory CD4+ T cells sorted from blood. The receptors were sampled from a woman aged 25 to 45 in good health. Each CDR3 is given with its conserved first and last residue. D genes are given only for firm matches. Clone size is stated in some rows and not others, as once, few, many or a class when expanded.

>-|-|TRBJ2-3|TRBV19
CASSPGGLRDTQYF
TGTGCCAGTAGCCCTGGGGGGTTGAGAGATACGCAGTATTTT
>-|-|TRBJ1-1|TRBV18
CASSPPGPYTEAFF
TGTGCCAGCTCACCACCGGGACCGTACACTGAAGCTTTCTTT
>TRBD2|-|TRBJ2-4|TRBV4-1
CASSPSVPGLAGVAKNIQYF
TGCGCCAGCAGCCCTTCAGTCCCGGGACTAGCGGGAGTAGCCAAAAACATTCAGTACTTC
>TRBD2|-|TRBJ2-7|TRBV5-1
CASSDTSGAYEQYF
TGCGCCAGCAGCGATACTAGCGGGGCATACGAGCAGTACTTC
>-|-|TRBJ1-4|TRBV2
CASSSRGATVFF
TGTGCCAGCAGTTCAAGGGGAGCTACGGTGTTTTTT
>-|-|TRBJ2-5|TRBV6-1
CASSGDNLETQYF
TGTGCCAGCAGTGGGGACAATTTAGAGACCCAGTACTTC
>TRBD1|once|TRBJ2-1|TRBV7-9
CASSLGGTGRNNEQFF
TGTGCCAGCAGCTTAGGCGGGACAGGGAGAAACAATGAGCAGTTCTTC
>-|once|TRBJ1-4|TRBV7-2
CASSAQASSTNEKLFF
TGTGCCAGCAGCGCCCAAGCCTCCTCAACTAATGAAAAACTGTTTTTT
>-|many|TRBJ1-1|TRBV19
CASTYRGTEAFF
TGTGCCAGTACCTACCGGGGCACTGAAGCTTTCTTT
>-|-|TRBJ2-2|TRBV19
CASKSLGTGELFF
TGTGCCAGTAAGAGCTTGGGGACCGGGGAGCTGTTTTTT
>-|few|TRBJ2-7|TRBV5-1
CASSGSDTYEQYF
TGCGCCAGCAGTGGGTCAGATACCTACGAGCAGTACTTC
>-|-|TRBJ2-2|TRBV5-1
CASSSGTQANTGELFF
TGCGCCAGCAGCTCCGGGACCCAAGCGAACACCGGGGAGCTGTTTTTT
>-|few|TRBJ2-1|TRBV10-1
CASSDSSGQSSYNEQFF
TGCGCCAGCAGTGACTCCAGCGGCCAAAGCTCCTACAATGAGCAGTTCTTC
>-|-|TRBJ1-1|TRBV30
CAWRGTVNTEAFF
TGTGCCTGGAGAGGGACGGTGAACACTGAAGCTTTCTTT
>-|-|TRBJ2-5|TRBV29-1
CSVCRTQETQYF
TGCAGCGTTTGCAGGACCCAAGAGACCCAGTACTTC
>-|few|TRBJ2-3|TRBV18
CASSPPARSTDTQYF
TGTGCCAGCTCACCACCCGCCAGATCCACAGATACGCAGTATTTT
>TRBD2|-|TRBJ2-3|TRBV5-1
CASSLAPSGTATDTQYF
TGCGCCAGCAGCTTGGCCCCTAGCGGGACCGCCACAGATACGCAGTATTTT
>-|-|TRBJ2-6|TRBV30
CAWSVWSYSGANVLTF
TGTGCCTGGAGTGTATGGAGTTACTCTGGGGCCAACGTCCTGACTTTC
>-|-|TRBJ2-1|TRBV10-3
CAIRDEGGDTYNEQFF
TGTGCCATCAGGGACGAGGGGGGGGATACCTACAATGAGCAGTTCTTC
>-|-|TRBJ1-1|TRBV6-1
CASSEALLQSAFF
TGTGCCAGCAGTGAAGCGCTTCTGCAGTCGGCTTTCTTT
>-|-|TRBJ2-1|TRBV19
CASNVGGTHYNEQFF
TGTGCCAGTAACGTCGGGGGAACGCACTACAATGAGCAGTTCTTC
>TRBD2|-|TRBJ2-3|TRBV6-1
CASSTGTSRTDTQYF
TGTGCCAGCAGTACCGGGACTAGCCGCACAGATACGCAGTATTTT
>-|-|TRBJ2-1|TRBV11-2
CASSLFSVEQFF
TGTGCCAGCAGCTTATTTTCTGTTGAGCAGTTCTTC
>TRBD1|once|TRBJ2-3|TRBV6-6
CASRSRQGWADTQYF
TGTGCCAGCAGGAGCCGACAGGGATGGGCAGATACGCAGTATTTT
>TRBD1|-|TRBJ2-6|TRBV4-1
CASSQIGTGSGANVLTF
TGCGCCAGCAGCCAAATCGGGACAGGTTCTGGGGCCAACGTCCTGACTTTC
>-|-|TRBJ1-2|TRBV10-3
CAIKGPETGGYTF
TGTGCCATCAAGGGCCCGGAGACAGGAGGCTACACCTTC
>-|few|TRBJ2-3|TRBV5-1
CASSDLAGEDGTQYF
TGCGCCAGCAGTGACCTGGCAGGGGAGGATGGTACGCAGTATTTT
>-|-|TRBJ2-3|TRBV28
CASSSPRRPDTQYF
TGTGCCAGCAGTTCCCCTCGTAGGCCAGATACGCAGTATTTT